This section outlines one T cell receptor beta chain sequence together with its context. Its antigen target is currently unknown. No qualities accompany the bases; no much larger clone lies one base away. This record belongs to a study of regulatory T cells in long-lasting Graves disease (dated by TCRdb to the early 2020s). Regarding the research as a whole: Persistent Graves' disease meant more than 5 years of antithyroid drug treatment with TSH receptor autoantibodies that stayed positive. A total of roughly 35 samples underwent TCR sequencing, from 13 patients with persistent Graves' disease and 20 patients with newly diagnosed Graves' disease. Persistent Graves' disease patients in the clinical cohort had taken antithyroid drugs for 9.5 to 13 years on average. The study took place in China and was registered as a clinical trial. Persistent Graves' disease patients were compared with newly diagnosed Graves' disease patients by peripheral blood TCR sequencing and RNA sequencing. What the study reported, not specific to this receptor: The study examined only peripheral blood because the primary lesion, thyroid tissue, could not be accessed. Patients with persistent disease shared more public clonotypes (approximately 2,500) than newly diagnosed patients did (around 1,000). Preferential use of TRBV28, TRBJ1-2 and TRBJ2-5 was observed in persistent disease, whereas TRBV20-1 and TRBJ2-1 were favored in newly diagnosed disease. Sequencing and analysis were restricted to the TCR beta chain. Compared with newly diagnosed patients, persistent Graves' disease patients had lower TCR Shannon entropy and fewer highly expanded clones, which suggests clonal expansion. The small sample size was acknowledged by the authors as a limitation that may reduce accuracy.

Germline trimming amounts to 4 bases on V and 4 bases on J, with 5 as the count of junction bases outside the gene matches. Including the terminal cysteine and phenylalanine, the CDR3 comprises 14 residues. CDR3 DNA only is kept here, 42 bases in frame from base 1. Taken from the germline V gene, the CDR1 and CDR2 loops are SGHRS and YFSETQ. Sample time point, as interpreted from the label and publication: persistent/refractory GD, antithyroid drugs over 5 years with positive TRAb. For both TCR sequencing and RNA sequencing, RNA was extracted from PBMCs using TRIzol. Graves' disease was diagnosed according to American Thyroid Association guidelines. The patients came from an endocrinology department in Xi'an, China. Each patient gave around 9.2 milliliters of peripheral blood, collected in an EDTA anticoagulant tube. Ficoll Paque Plus density gradient separation was used to isolate PBMCs, and no further T cell sorting was done. An Agilent 2100 Bioanalyzer and agarose gel were used to assess RNA quality, and a NanoDrop 2000 was used to measure RNA concentration.

Libraries were prepared through multiplex PCR. TCRdb names Illumina HiSeq 4000 as the instrument used. To build TCR beta libraries, CDR3 regions were amplified by Arm-PCR using iRepertoire HTBI primers. Gel purification was performed on PCR products prior to sequencing. Per the authors' processing: Gene usage analysis of CDR3 amino acid clonotypes used the 60 to 75 TRBV and around 13 TRBJ segments found across samples. Filtered high-quality paired reads were merged into contigs using COPE and FqMerger. BLAST was used to align contigs to IMGT TRBV, TRBD and TRBJ reference genes, with CDR3 defined following IMGT. Clonotypes above 0.1% frequency were classified as highly expanded clones. Repertoire diversity was measured by Shannon entropy, and V-J evenness by the Gini coefficient. Clonotypes shared by more than one individual were considered public. The public sequencing data were trimmed at Q25 with fastp and processed into clonotypes with MiXCR by TCRdb, which kept only in-frame beta chains. Records with the same CDR3 protein are collapsed into one entry carrying the most frequent genes and DNA. TCRdb, not the original authors, processed these V and J calls. The sample profile shows 500,000 to 800,000 distinct CDR3 sequences; about 30% of them were found once. The top ten clonotypes cover about two fifths of the sample.

The clonotype originates from a female donor with Graves disease. The source was peripheral blood mononuclear cells (PBMCs), collected when the disease was refractory, from a patient treated with antithyroid drugs. Here the chain combines TRBV5-1 and TRBJ2-7; 10 nucleotides in the junction match TRBD2. The sequenced DNA: TGCGCCAGCAGCATCGGGACTAGCGATTACGAGCAGTACTTC. The translation is CASSIGTSDYEQYF.